This T cell receptor beta chain stems from a study of blood T cell repertoires in COVID-19. Study details: Researchers got acute and convalescent COVID-19 samples from the United States, Italy and Spain.

Participants, 18 to 89 years old, spanned approximately 26 US areas. Assignment of participants to cohorts was predicated upon participant-reported clinical history. The data were produced by immunoSEQ multiplex PCR, yet TCRdb's version contains in-frame clones alone and is incomplete. Of about 360,000 clones listed, roughly 87% were seen once; the top ten hold over 2%. CDR1 is SGDLS and CDR2 is YYNGEE in the germline V gene. This CDR3 contains 15 residues. Trimming shortened V by 0 bases and J by 6 bases, and 12 bases separated the two germline ends. The TCR comes from a middle-aged woman with acute COVID-19. Input material: PBMCs or T cells enriched from blood (not recorded which). The rearrangement uses TRBV9 and TRBJ1-4; possible D gene TRBD1, 5 bases. The CDR3 DNA follows: TGTGCCAGCAGCGTAGCGGGTTGGGGGGATGAAAAACTGTTTTTT. Translating it yields CASSVAGWGDEKLFF.